Presented here are 32 T cell receptor beta chains from one specimen sequenced in a study of T cells in Graves' hyperthyroidism and ophthalmopathy. RNA transcripts gave rise to amplified TCR beta CDR3 regions. An initial round of RT-PCR targeting the TCR CDR3 relied on the HTBI primer set. TCRdb processed the multiplex PCR reads anew with MiXCR; each CDR3 protein has one entry. Of approximately 600,000 distinct CDR3 sequences listed, around 20% are singletons. Sequencing was done on a sample of blood. Receptor source: a man younger than 45 with Graves' ophthalmopathy.

The chain recombines TRBV6-1 with TRBJ1-2; D perhaps matches TRBD1 (6 bases). The CDR3 is 13 residues long. CDR1 is MNHNS, CDR2 SASEGT, per germline. Trimming cost V 11 bases and J 2 bases, with 15 bases left between them. The CDR3 DNA sequence: TGTGCCCTGGAGGGGACACCGAACTATGGCTACACCTTC. It specifies CALEGTPNYGYTF.

This clonotype was seen more than once but under ten times. The rearrangement links TRBV7-6 to TRBJ2-7; the match to TRBD2 covers 7 bases. Per germline, CDR1 SGHVS and CDR2 FNYEAQ. J gave up 2 bases and V 1 base, and 5 bases lay outside the gene matches. The CDR3 has 15 residues. The CDR3 is CASSLGDYATYEQYF. In DNA form, the CDR3 reads TGTGCCAGCAGCTTAGGGGACTACGCGACCTACGAGCAGTACTTC.

The sample holds many counts of this clonotype. The V and J genes are TRBV7-2 and TRBJ2-7; 7 positions agree with TRBD1. CDR1 and CDR2 (germline): SGHTA, FQGNSA. The CDR3 extends over 14 amino acids. The V and J ends lost 4 bases and 5 bases, in that order; junction bases with no gene match: 8. The CDR3 reads CASSSSGTVNEQYF. CDR3 sequence (DNA): TGTGCCAGCAGCTCATCCGGGACAGTAAACGAGCAGTACTTC.

This clonotype was found a few times. The chain links TRBV11-1 to TRBJ2-2; the match to TRBD2 covers 8 bases. From germline, CDR1 is SGHAT and CDR2 FQDESV (reference sequence). The CDR3 covers 15 residues. Trimming removed 7 bases from V and 3 bases from J; junction bases left unmatched: 7. The CDR3 nucleotides are TGTGCCAGCACCCTCTCGGGGGGGGACACCGGGGAGCTGTTTTTT. Amino acid sequence: CASTLSGGDTGELFF.

The chain has TRBV7-9 and TRBJ2-5; 10 bases agree with TRBD1. Germline lookup yields CDR1 SEHNR and CDR2 FQNEAQ (reference sequence). This CDR3 spans 17 amino acids. With V trimmed by 5 bases and J by 2 bases, 11 bases remained unmatched. The CDR3 sequence is CASSTLRDRGGQETQYF. In DNA form, the CDR3 reads TGTGCCAGCAGCACACTCCGGGACAGGGGTGGGCAAGAGACCCAGTACTTC. Full variable domain (remainder filled in from reference TRBV7-9 and TRBJ2-5): DTGVSQNPRHKITKRGQNVTFRCDPISEHNRLYWYRQTLGQGPEFLTYFQNEAQLEKSRLLSDRFSAERPKGSFSTLEIQRTEQGDSAMYLCASSTLRDRGGQETQYFGPGTRLLVL.

This clonotype was seen more than once but under ten times. The rearrangement uses TRBV5-1 and TRBJ2-7; either TRBD1 or TRBD2 may supply D (6 bases each). Trimming left V 2 bases short and J 0 bases short, with 15 bases between. The germline V gene encodes CDR1 SGHRS and CDR2 YFSETQ. The CDR3 sequence is 16 residues long. CDR3 nucleotide sequence: TGCGCCAGCAGCTTCGAAGGCGGGACAAGCTCCTACGAGCAGTACTTC. Its translation is CASSFEGGTSSYEQYF.

The gene calls are TRBV3-1 and TRBJ2-6; D might be TRBD1 (6 bases). V gave up 4 bases and J gave up 2 bases, with 12 bases separating them. Germline CDR1 reads LGHDT; CDR2 reads YNNKEL (reference sequence). The CDR3 has 16 amino acids. This CDR3 is CASSRNRVAGANVLTF. The DNA for the CDR3 is TGTGCCAGCAGCCGTAACAGGGTAGCTGGGGCCAACGTCCTGACTTTC.

This clonotype was counted only a few times. The chain uses TRBV25-1 and TRBJ2-5; TRBD2 matches at 14 bases. After removal of 5 bases from V and 5 bases from J, the junction contained 7 bases not matched to a gene. This CDR3 has 16 residues. The germline V gene encodes CDR1 MGHDK and CDR2 SYGVNS. CDR3 protein: CASSPGLAGDLETQYF. The CDR3 DNA follows: TGTGCCAGCAGTCCGGGACTAGCGGGAGATTTGGAGACCCAGTACTTC.

This clonotype occurred a few times. The chain links TRBV7-9 to TRBJ2-7; tentatively, D is TRBD2 (6 bases). V lost 7 bases, J lost 6 bases, and 16 bases lay in between. The CDR3 has 13 residues. The germline gives CDR1 SEHNR, CDR2 FQNEAQ (reference sequence). The CDR3, as DNA: TGTGCCAGCACCACGACAGCGGGCGCCGAGCAGTACTTC. Amino acids: CASTTTAGAEQYF.

The chain employs TRBV7-2 and TRBJ2-1; D gene unclear. The CDR3 length is 14 residues. V lost 0 bases and J 10 bases, leaving 13 bases between the germline ends. The germline V gene encodes CDR1 SGHTA and CDR2 FQGNSA. CDR3 amino acids: CASSLALVSLEQFF. For the CDR3, the DNA is TGTGCCAGCAGCTTAGCCTTAGTTTCGCTGGAGCAGTTCTTC.

This clonotype was seen repeatedly, ten times or more. The V gene is TRBV4-3, the J gene TRBJ2-7; D might be TRBD1 (6 bases). CDR1 and CDR2 (germline): LGHNA, YSLEER. The CDR3 extends over 15 amino acids. Trimming shortened V by 2 bases and J by 1 base, and 12 bases separated the two germline ends. CDR3: CASSQYRDVSYEQYF. CDR3 DNA: TGCGCCAGCAGCCAATACAGGGACGTGTCCTACGAGCAGTACTTC.

This clonotype was observed a few times. The V and J genes are TRBV29-1 and TRBJ2-2; 8 bases align to TRBD2. Looked up from germline, CDR1 is SQVTM and CDR2 is ANQGSEA. This CDR3 contains 15 residues. V lost 6 bases, J lost 5 bases, and 11 bases stayed unmatched. CDR3 bases: TGCAGCGTCGCGGTCAGCGGGAGTAAAACCGGGGAGCTGTTTTTT. It encodes CSVAVSGSKTGELFF.

V is TRBV7-2 and J is TRBJ1-2; 7 nucleotides agree with TRBD1. V gave up 7 bases and J gave up 6 bases; unmatched junction bases: 14. The germline V gene has CDR1 SGHTA and CDR2 FQGNSA. The CDR3 contains 15 residues. CDR3: CASTPQGGGPHGYTF. DNA of the CDR3: TGTGCCAGCACCCCCCAGGGAGGGGGCCCCCATGGCTACACCTTC. Using reference TRBV7-2 and TRBJ1-2 for the parts outside the CDR3, the full variable domain is GAGVSQSPSNKVTEKGKDVELRCDPISGHTALYWYRQSLGQGLEFLIYFQGNSAPDKSGLPSDRFSAERTGGSVSTLTIQRTQQEDSAVYLCASTPQGGGPHGYTFGSGTRLTVV.

This clonotype has only a few counts. The CDR3 DNA is TGTGCCAGCCACCGGGGTCATCAAGAGACCCAGTACTTC. Encoded protein: CASHRGHQETQYF. This chain connects TRBV18 to TRBJ2-5; tentative D call: TRBD2 (5 bases). The germline V and J ends were trimmed by 8 bases and 2 bases, with 12 bases remaining between them. The germline CDR1 and CDR2 sequences are KGHSH and LQKENI. The CDR3 has 13 amino acids. Complete variable domain (other parts from reference TRBV18 and TRBJ2-5): NAGVMQNPRHLVRRRGQEARLRCSPMKGHSHVYWYRQLPEEGLKFMVYLQKENIIDESGMPKERFSAEFPKEGPSILRIQQVVRGDSAAYFCASHRGHQETQYFGPGTRLLVL.

Ten or more counts support this clonotype. J is TRBJ2-3 and V is TRBV11-2; a weak D match, TRBD2 (5 bases). V lost 3 bases, J lost 5 bases, and 9 bases lay in between. The CDR3 consists of 13 residues. CDR1 is SGHAT and CDR2 is FQNNGV in the germline V gene. CDR3 residues: CASSFDRGDTQYF. The CDR3 DNA follows: TGTGCCAGCAGCTTCGATCGGGGAGATACGCAGTATTTT.

The table lists this clonotype with many counts. The chain employs TRBV30 and TRBJ2-7; 12 bases are a match to TRBD1. CDR1 is GTSNPN, CDR2 SVGIG, per germline (reference sequence). The CDR3 is 16 residues long. V shed 2 bases and J 4 bases; nucleotides not matched to a gene: 9. CDR3 in DNA: TGTGCCTGGAGTTCCACGGGACAGGGGGCTATATACGAGCAGTACTTC. This gives the protein CAWSSTGQGAIYEQYF.

The V call is TRBV6-1, the J call TRBJ2-3; D is possibly TRBD2 (6 bases). Trimming stripped 6 bases from V and 3 bases from J, with 25 bases between. Germline V gene data show CDR1 as MNHNS and CDR2 as SASEGT. The CDR3 extends over 18 amino acids. In nucleotides, the CDR3 is TGTGCCAGCAGGGAGGGCAGCAACGGGAGAGGTAGTACAGATACGCAGTATTTT. Translation gives CASREGSNGRGSTDTQYF.

In its sample, this clonotype was seen many times. The chain recombines TRBV30 with TRBJ2-7, with 8 bases lining up with TRBD1. J lost 4 bases, V lost 4 bases, and 12 bases had no gene match. The CDR3 consists of 15 residues. Per germline, CDR1 GTSNPN and CDR2 SVGIG (reference sequence). CDR3 nucleotide sequence: TGTGCCTGGACCGGACCGACAGGGGCCCCTTACGAGCAGTACTTC. This codes for CAWTGPTGAPYEQYF.

The chain links TRBV3-1 to TRBJ1-1; D remains ambiguous. Germline CDR1 reads LGHDT; CDR2 reads YNNKEL (reference sequence). V was trimmed by 0 bases and J by 7 bases, leaving 9 bases between them. This CDR3 is 13 amino acids long. The CDR3 loop reads CASSQDRYSEAFF. CDR3 sequence (DNA): TGTGCCAGCAGCCAAGATCGCTACAGTGAAGCTTTCTTT.

J is TRBJ2-4 and V is TRBV30, with D perhaps matching TRBD2 (6 bases). V lost 2 bases to trimming and J lost 5 bases, with 16 bases between them. The CDR3 sequence is 15 residues long. Germline assignment: CDR1 GTSNPN and CDR2 SVGIG (reference sequence). CDR3 amino acids: CAWSRGLGLENIQYF. The CDR3 bases are TGTGCCTGGAGTCGGGGACTGGGGTTGGAAAACATTCAGTACTTC.

As to this clonotype: The conserved final phenylalanine or tryptophan is absent from the CDR3, which likely points to a read error. V is TRBV27 and J is TRBJ2-5, with a weak D call TRBD2 (6 bases). There are 16 residues in the CDR3. CDR1 is MNHEY and CDR2 is SMNVEV in the germline V gene (reference sequence). V gave up 2 bases and J gave up 0 bases, with 13 bases separating them. The CDR3 sequence is CASSLISGRYQETQYL. The DNA of the CDR3 is TGTGCCAGCAGTTTAATCAGCGGGCGGTACCAAGAGACCCAGTACCTC.

The CDR3 reads CASSARQGLNTEAFF. CDR3 nucleotides: TGTGCCAGCAGTGCCCGACAGGGACTGAACACTGAAGCTTTCTTT. The chain is built from TRBV12-3 or TRBV12-4 and TRBJ1-1, with TRBD1 matching over 7 bases. The CDR3 spans 15 residues. V lost 5 bases, J lost 0 bases, and 6 bases stayed unmatched.

The chain carries TRBV10-3 and TRBJ1-6, with a weak D call TRBD1 (6 bases). V was cut by 2 bases and J by 7 bases, with 9 bases left in between. Germline CDR1 ENHRY, CDR2 SYGVKD. The CDR3 consists of 14 residues. CDR3 amino acids: CAISEGQKNSPLHF. The CDR3 bases are TGTGCCATCAGTGAGGGACAGAAGAATTCACCCCTCCACTTT.

The chain employs TRBV29-1 and TRBJ1-2; D is unresolved. CDR3 length equals 12 residues. Germline-derived CDR1 and CDR2 are SQVTM and ANQGSEA. The germline V and J ends were trimmed by 7 bases and 4 bases, with 13 bases remaining between them. In nucleotides, the CDR3 is TGCAGCGCCATACGCGGGATCTATGGCTACACCTTC. Its translation is CSAIRGIYGYTF.

The chain carries TRBV5-1 and TRBJ2-2; 8 nucleotides line up with TRBD1. V shed 7 bases, J shed 6 bases, and the junction held 11 bases outside the gene matches. There are 15 residues in the CDR3. CDR1 is SGHRS and CDR2 is YFSETQ in the germline V gene. The CDR3 reads CASGPGQGESGELFF. DNA of the CDR3: TGCGCCAGCGGGCCCGGACAGGGAGAATCCGGGGAGCTGTTTTTT.

The rearrangement uses TRBV13 and TRBJ2-3; D gene unclear. The germline CDR1 and CDR2 sequences are PRHDT and FYEKMQ (reference sequence). This CDR3 has 13 amino acids. V lost 4 bases and J lost 14, with 19 bases in between. The CDR3 sequence is CASSSAGQTERYF. In DNA form, the CDR3 reads TGTGCCAGCAGCTCCGCCGGGCAGACCGAGAGGTATTTT.

This clonotype has just a few counts. The chain recombines TRBV6-2 or TRBV6-3 with TRBJ1-5; D call uncertain. The V gene's germline CDR1 is MNHEY and CDR2 SVGEGT. CDR3 length: 13 residues. With 2 bases removed from V and 4 bases from J, the gap between germline ends came to 6 bases. The CDR3 spells CASSYVQNQPQHF. The CDR3 DNA reads as TGTGCCAGCAGTTACGTCCAGAATCAGCCCCAGCATTTT.

The genes are TRBV27 and TRBJ2-1; 7 bases align to TRBD2. The CDR3 has 16 amino acids. CDR1 is MNHEY and CDR2 is SMNVEV in the germline V gene (reference sequence). V lost 6 bases to trimming and J lost 8 bases; unmatched junction nucleotides: 16. Here the CDR3 DNA reads TGTGCCAGCAGCCGCTTGGGCGGGAGACTCAGGGATGAGCAGTTCTTC. Translation: CASSRLGGRLRDEQFF.

The CDR3 nucleotides read TGTGCCAGCAGCCCCACCCAAGGCGGTGGTGGCGAGCAGTACTTC. Amino acids: CASSPTQGGGGEQYF. The rearrangement links TRBV7-2 to TRBJ2-7; D is unclear. The germline V gene encodes CDR1 SGHTA and CDR2 FQGNSA. V dropped 5 bases and J dropped 6 bases, with 20 bases sitting between them. The CDR3 sequence is 15 residues long. The full variable domain, with the rest looked up from reference TRBV7-2 and TRBJ2-7, is GAGVSQSPSNKVTEKGKDVELRCDPISGHTALYWYRQSLGQGLEFLIYFQGNSAPDKSGLPSDRFSAERTGGSVSTLTIQRTQQEDSAVYLCASSPTQGGGGEQYFGPGTRLTVT.

This clonotype was counted at least ten times. The V and J genes are TRBV7-2 and TRBJ2-2, with D uncertain. Trimming took off 1 base at V and 1 base at J, with 16 bases between the two ends. Germline V CDR1 and CDR2: SGHTA, FQGNSA. The CDR3 length is 18 residues. This chain's CDR3 is CASSLDGLGRQNTGELFF. In nucleotides, the CDR3 is TGTGCCAGCAGCTTAGACGGTCTCGGACGGCAGAACACCGGGGAGCTGTTTTTT.

The chain is built from TRBV20-1 and TRBJ2-7, with 7 bases identical to TRBD1. The V segment lost 1 base and the J segment 7 bases; nucleotides outside the gene matches: 10. This CDR3 spans 14 amino acids. Looked up from germline, CDR1 is DFQATT and CDR2 is SNEGSKA (reference sequence). In nucleotides, the CDR3 is TGCAGTGCTAGAGGGGACAGCGGCCTCGGTGAGCAGTACTTC. Its translation is CSARGDSGLGEQYF.

The genes are TRBV11-1 and TRBJ2-7; TRBD2 aligns across 10 bases. V lost 2 bases to trimming and J lost 2 bases; unmatched junction nucleotides: 9. The CDR3 runs to 17 residues. Germline V CDR1 and CDR2: SGHAT, FQDESV (reference sequence). CDR3 loop: CASSLSAASGRPYEQYF. Here the CDR3 DNA reads TGTGCCAGCAGCTTAAGTGCGGCTAGCGGGAGACCCTACGAGCAGTACTTC.